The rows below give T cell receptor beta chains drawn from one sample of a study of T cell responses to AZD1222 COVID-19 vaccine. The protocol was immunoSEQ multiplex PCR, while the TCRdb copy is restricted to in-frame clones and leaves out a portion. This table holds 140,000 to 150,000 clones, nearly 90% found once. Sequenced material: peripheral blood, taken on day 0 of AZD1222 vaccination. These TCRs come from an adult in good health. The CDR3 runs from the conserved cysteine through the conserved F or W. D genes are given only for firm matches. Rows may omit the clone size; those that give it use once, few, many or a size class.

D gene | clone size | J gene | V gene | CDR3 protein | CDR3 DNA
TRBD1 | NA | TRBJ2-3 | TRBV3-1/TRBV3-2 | CASSQGQGWQYF | TGTGCCAGCAGCCAGGGACAGGGGTGGCAGTATTTT
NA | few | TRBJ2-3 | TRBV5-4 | CASSLGFTDTQYF | TGTGCCAGCAGCTTGGGGTTCACAGATACGCAGTATTTT
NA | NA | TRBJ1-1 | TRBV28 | CASSSLLGAGDTEAFF | TGTGCCAGCAGTTCCCTTTTGGGGGCGGGGGACACTGAAGCTTTCTTT
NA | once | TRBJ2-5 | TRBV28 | CASTLRGPRVAGTTYF | TGTGCCAGCACCCTCCGGGGGCCACGGGTAGCGGGTACGACGTACTTC
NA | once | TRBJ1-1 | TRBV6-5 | CASKHTEAFF | TGTGCCAGCAAGCACACTGAAGCTTTCTTT
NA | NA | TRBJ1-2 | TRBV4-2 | CASSQVTGTDGYTF | TGTGCCAGCAGCCAAGTTACGGGTACCGATGGCTACACCTTC
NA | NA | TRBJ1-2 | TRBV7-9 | CASSELRSNNYGYTF | TGTGCCAGCAGCGAGTTACGGAGTAATAACTATGGCTACACCTTC
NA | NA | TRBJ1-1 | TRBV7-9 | CASSLAGEGGNAFF | TGTGCCAGCAGCTTAGCCGGGGAGGGGGGAAACGCTTTCTTT
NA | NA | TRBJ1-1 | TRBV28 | CATDGMNTEAFF | TGTGCCACCGACGGGATGAACACTGAAGCTTTCTTT
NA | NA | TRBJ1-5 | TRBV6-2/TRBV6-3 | CASSYSAGHSNQPQHF | TGTGCCAGCAGTTACTCGGCCGGTCATAGCAATCAGCCCCAGCATTTT
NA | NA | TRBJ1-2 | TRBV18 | CASSPQDGSYGYTF | TGTGCCAGCTCACCACAGGACGGCTCCTATGGCTACACCTTC
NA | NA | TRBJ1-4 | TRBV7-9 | CASSSLGVLFF | TGTGCCAGCAGTTCATTAGGGGTGCTGTTTTTT
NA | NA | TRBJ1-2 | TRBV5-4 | CASSLGTIEYYGYTF | TGTGCCAGCAGCTTGGGGACCATAGAATACTATGGCTACACCTTC
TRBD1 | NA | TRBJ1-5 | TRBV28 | CASSRQGADNQPQHF | TGTGCCAGCAGTCGACAGGGGGCGGACAATCAGCCCCAGCATTTT
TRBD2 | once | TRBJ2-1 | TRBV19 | CASSPGLAGGQNEQFF | TGTGCCAGTAGCCCTGGACTAGCGGGAGGTCAAAATGAGCAGTTCTTC
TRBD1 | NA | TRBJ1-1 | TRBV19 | CASRGQGTEKGTFF | TGTGCCAGTAGAGGACAGGGGACGGAGAAGGGGACTTTCTTT
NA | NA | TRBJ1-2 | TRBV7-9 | CASSRTSGDGYTF | TGTGCCAGCAGCAGAACCTCAGGTGATGGCTACACCTTC
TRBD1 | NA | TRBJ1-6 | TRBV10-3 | CATTGTHNSPLHF | TGTGCCACGACAGGGACCCATAATTCACCCCTCCACTTT
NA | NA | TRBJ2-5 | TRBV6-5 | CASTDGVLGETQYF | TGTGCCAGCACCGATGGGGTCCTGGGGGAGACCCAGTACTTC
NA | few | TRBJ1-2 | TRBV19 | CASRTSGGPNYGYTF | TGTGCCAGTAGGACCTCGGGGGGACCTAACTATGGCTACACCTTC
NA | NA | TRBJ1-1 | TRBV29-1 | CSVGREGFMNTEAFF | TGCAGCGTTGGGCGGGAGGGTTTCATGAACACTGAAGCTTTCTTT
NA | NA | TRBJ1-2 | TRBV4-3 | CASSPRDAPNYGYTF | TGCGCCAGCAGCCCGCGGGACGCACCCAACTATGGCTACACCTTC
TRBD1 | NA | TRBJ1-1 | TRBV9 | CASGGQIGNTEAFF | TGTGCCAGCGGGGGACAGATAGGAAACACTGAAGCTTTCTTT